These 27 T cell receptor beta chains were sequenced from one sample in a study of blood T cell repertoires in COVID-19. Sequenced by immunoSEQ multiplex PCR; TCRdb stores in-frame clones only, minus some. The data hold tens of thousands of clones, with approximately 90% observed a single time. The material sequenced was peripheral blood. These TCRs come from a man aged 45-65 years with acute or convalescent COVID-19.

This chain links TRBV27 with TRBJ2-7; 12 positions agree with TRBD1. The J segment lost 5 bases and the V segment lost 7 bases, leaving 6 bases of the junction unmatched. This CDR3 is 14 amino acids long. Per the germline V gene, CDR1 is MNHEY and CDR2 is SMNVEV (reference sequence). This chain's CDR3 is CASTPGQGAHEQYF. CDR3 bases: TGTGCCAGCACTCCGGGACAGGGGGCCCACGAGCAGTACTTC.

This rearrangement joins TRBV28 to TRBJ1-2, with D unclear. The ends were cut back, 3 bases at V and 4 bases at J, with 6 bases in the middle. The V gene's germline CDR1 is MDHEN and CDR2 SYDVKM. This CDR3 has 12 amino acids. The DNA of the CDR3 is TGTGCCAGCAGTTTCCACAGCTATGGCTACACCTTC. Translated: CASSFHSYGYTF.

The CDR3 nucleotides are TGTGCCAGCAGCTTCGGAAGGGGGCTTCTAAATGAGCAGTTCTTC. It translates to CASSFGRGLLNEQFF. The V call is TRBV7-8, the J call TRBJ2-1, with TRBD1 matching 7 bases. The CDR3 runs 15 residues. The V segment lost 3 bases and the J segment 7 bases; nucleotides outside the gene matches: 9. In germline, CDR1 is SGHVS, CDR2 FQNEAQ.

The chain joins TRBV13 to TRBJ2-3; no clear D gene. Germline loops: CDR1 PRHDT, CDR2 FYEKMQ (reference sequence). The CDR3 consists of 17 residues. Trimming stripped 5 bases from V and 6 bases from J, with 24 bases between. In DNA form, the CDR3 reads TGTGCCAGCAGCCCCGAGTCGGGTCCCGGAATACCCGATACGCAGTATTTT. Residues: CASSPESGPGIPDTQYF.

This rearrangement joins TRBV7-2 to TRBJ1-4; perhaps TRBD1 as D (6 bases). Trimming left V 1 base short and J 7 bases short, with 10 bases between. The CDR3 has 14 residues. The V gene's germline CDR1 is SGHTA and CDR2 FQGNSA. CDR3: CASSLEPGAEKLFF. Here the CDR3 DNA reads TGTGCCAGCAGCTTAGAGCCAGGGGCTGAAAAACTGTTTTTT.

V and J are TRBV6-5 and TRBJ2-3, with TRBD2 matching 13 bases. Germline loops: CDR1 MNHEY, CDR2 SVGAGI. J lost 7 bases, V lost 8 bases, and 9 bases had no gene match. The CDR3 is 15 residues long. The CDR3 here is CASHQTSGRSNTQYF. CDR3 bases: TGTGCCAGCCACCAGACTAGCGGGAGGTCAAATACGCAGTATTTT.

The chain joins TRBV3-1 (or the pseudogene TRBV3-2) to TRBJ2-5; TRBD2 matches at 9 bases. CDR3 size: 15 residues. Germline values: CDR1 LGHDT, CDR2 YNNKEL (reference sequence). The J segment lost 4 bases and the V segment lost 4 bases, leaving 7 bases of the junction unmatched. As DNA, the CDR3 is TGTGCCAGCAGCCCTCTCGGAGCGGGGGGAGAGACCCAGTACTTC. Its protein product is CASSPLGAGGETQYF.

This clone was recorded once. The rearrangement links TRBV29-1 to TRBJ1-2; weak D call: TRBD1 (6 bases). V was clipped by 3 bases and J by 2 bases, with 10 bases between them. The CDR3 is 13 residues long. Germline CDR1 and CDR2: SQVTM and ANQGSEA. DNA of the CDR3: TGCAGCGTTGAGGGCAGGGGAAACTATGGCTACACCTTC. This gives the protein CSVEGRGNYGYTF.

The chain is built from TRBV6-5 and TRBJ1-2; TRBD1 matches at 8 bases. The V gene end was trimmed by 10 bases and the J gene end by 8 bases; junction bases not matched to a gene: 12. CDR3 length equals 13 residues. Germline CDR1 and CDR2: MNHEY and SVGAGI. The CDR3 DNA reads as TGTGCCACCTCTAATCAGGGGGCAGGCGGCTACACCTTC. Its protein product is CATSNQGAGGYTF.

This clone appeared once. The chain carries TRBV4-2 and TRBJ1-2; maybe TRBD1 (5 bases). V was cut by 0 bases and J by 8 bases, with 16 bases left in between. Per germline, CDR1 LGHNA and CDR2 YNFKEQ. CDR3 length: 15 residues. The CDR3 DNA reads TGTGCCAGCAGCCAAGAGGGGGGTCGGGCAGGAGGCTACACCTTC. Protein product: CASSQEGGRAGGYTF.

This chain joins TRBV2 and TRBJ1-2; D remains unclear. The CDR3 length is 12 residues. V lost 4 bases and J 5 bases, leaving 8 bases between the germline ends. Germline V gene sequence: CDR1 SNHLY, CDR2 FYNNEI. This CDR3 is CASSGQIYGYTF. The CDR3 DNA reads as TGTGCCAGCAGTGGGCAGATTTATGGCTACACCTTC. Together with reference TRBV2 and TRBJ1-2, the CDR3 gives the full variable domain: EPEVTQTPSHQVTQMGQEVILRCVPISNHLYFYWYRQILGQKVEFLVSFYNNEISEKSEIFDDQFSVERPDGSNFTLKIRSTKLEDSAMYFCASSGQIYGYTFGSGTRLTVV.

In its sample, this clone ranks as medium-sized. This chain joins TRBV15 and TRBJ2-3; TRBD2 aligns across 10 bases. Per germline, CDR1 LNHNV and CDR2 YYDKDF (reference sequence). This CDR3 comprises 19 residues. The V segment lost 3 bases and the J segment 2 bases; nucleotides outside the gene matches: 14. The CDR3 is CATSRRPRELAGITDTQYF. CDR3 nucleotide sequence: TGTGCCACCAGCAGGCGCCCCCGCGAACTAGCGGGAATCACAGATACGCAGTATTTT.

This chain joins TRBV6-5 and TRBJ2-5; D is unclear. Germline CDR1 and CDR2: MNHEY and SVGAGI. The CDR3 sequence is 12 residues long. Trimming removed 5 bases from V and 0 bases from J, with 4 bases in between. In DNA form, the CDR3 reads TGTGCCAGCAGTCGGTACCAAGAGACCCAGTACTTC. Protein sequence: CASSRYQETQYF.

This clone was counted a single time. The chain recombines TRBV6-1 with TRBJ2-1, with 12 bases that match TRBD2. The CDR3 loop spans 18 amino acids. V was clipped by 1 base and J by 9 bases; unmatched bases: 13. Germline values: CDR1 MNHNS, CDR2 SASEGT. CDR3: CASSEVMSVLAGGIEQFF. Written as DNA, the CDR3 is TGTGCCAGCAGTGAAGTAATGTCGGTACTAGCGGGAGGTATTGAGCAGTTCTTC.

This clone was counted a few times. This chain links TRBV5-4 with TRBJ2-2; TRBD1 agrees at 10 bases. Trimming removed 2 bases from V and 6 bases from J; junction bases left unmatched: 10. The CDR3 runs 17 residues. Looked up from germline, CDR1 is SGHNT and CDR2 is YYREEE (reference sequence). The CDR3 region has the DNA TGTGCCAGCAGCTTTTATCTGGGACAGGGGTTACCCGGGGAGCTGTTTTTT. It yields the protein CASSFYLGQGLPGELFF.

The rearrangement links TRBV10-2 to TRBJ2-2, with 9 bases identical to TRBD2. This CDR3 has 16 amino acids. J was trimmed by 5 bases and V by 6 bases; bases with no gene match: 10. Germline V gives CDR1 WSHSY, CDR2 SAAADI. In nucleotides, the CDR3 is TGCGCCAGCAGGATTAGCGGGGGCCAGGGAACCGGGGAGCTGTTTTTT. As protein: CASRISGGQGTGELFF.

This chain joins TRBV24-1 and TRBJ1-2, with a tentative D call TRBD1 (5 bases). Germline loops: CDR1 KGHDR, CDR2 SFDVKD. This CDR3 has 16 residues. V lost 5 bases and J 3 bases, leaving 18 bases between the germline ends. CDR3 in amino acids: CATSGSPDPGDYGYTF. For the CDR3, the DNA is TGTGCCACCAGTGGCTCGCCAGATCCGGGGGACTATGGCTACACCTTC.

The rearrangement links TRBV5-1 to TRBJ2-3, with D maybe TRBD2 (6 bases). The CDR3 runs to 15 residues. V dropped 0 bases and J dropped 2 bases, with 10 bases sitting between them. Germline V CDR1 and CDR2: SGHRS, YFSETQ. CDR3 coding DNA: TGCGCCAGCAGCTTGGTTGGAGGGACCACAGATACGCAGTATTTT. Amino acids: CASSLVGGTTDTQYF.

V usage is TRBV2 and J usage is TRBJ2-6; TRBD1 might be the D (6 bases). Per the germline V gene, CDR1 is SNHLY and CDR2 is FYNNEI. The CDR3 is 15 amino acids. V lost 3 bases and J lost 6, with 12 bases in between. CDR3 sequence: CASSEGAGEANVLTF. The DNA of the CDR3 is TGTGCCAGCAGTGAGGGGGCTGGGGAGGCCAACGTCCTGACTTTC.

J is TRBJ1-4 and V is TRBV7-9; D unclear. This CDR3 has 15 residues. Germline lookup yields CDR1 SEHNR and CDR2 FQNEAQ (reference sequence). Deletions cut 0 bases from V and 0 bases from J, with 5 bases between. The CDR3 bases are TGTGCCAGCAGCTTAGCAGCTGCAACTAATGAAAAACTGTTTTTT. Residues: CASSLAAATNEKLFF.

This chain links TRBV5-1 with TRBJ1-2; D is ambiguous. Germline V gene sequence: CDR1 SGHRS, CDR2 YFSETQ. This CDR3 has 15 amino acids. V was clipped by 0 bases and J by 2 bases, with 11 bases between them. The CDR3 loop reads CASSLGPVENYGYTF. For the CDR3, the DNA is TGCGCCAGCAGCTTGGGACCAGTGGAGAACTATGGCTACACCTTC.

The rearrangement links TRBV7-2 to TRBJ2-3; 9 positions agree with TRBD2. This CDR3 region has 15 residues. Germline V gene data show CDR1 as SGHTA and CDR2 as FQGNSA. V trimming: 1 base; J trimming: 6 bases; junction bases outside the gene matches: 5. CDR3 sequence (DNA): TGTGCCAGCAGCTTAGAAGCGGGGGGTTTGGATACGCAGTATTTT. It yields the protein CASSLEAGGLDTQYF.

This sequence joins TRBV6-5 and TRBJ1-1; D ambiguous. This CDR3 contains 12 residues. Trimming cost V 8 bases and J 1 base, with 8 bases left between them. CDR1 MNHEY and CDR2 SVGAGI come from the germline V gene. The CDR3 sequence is CASGRTNTEAFF. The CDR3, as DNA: TGTGCCAGCGGGCGCACGAACACTGAAGCTTTCTTT.

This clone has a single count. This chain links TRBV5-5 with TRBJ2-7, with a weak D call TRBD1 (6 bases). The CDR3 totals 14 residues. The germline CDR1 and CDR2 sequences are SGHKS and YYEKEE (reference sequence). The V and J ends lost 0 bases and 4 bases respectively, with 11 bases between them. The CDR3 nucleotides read TGTGCCAGCAGCTTGGGGGTCGGACAGTACGAGCAGTACGTC. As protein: CASSLGVGQYEQYV.

The CDR3, as DNA: TGTGCCAGCTCACCTCCGGGACAGGGGTACAATGAGCAGTTCTTC. Encoded protein: CASSPPGQGYNEQFF. The chain is built from TRBV18 and TRBJ2-1; the match to TRBD1 covers 10 bases. This CDR3 has 15 amino acids. The trim removed 3 bases at V and 4 bases at J, leaving 3 bases unmatched. Germline V gene lookup returns CDR1 KGHSH and CDR2 LQKENI.

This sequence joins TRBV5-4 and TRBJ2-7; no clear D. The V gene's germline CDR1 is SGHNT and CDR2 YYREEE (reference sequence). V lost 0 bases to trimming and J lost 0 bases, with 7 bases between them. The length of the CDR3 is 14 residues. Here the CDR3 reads CASSLEADSYEQYF. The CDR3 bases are TGTGCCAGCAGCTTGGAGGCGGACTCCTACGAGCAGTACTTC. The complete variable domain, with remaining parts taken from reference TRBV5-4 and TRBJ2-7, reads ETGVTQSPTHLIKTRGQQVTLRCSSQSGHNTVSWYQQALGQGPQFIFQYYREEENGRGNFPPRFSGLQFPNYSSELNVNALELDDSALYLCASSLEADSYEQYFGPGTRLTVT.

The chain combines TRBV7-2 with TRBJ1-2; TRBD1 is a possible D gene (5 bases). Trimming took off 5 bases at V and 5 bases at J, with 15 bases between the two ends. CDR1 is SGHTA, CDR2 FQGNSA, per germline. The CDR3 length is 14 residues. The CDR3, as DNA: TGTGCCAGCAGCGCCGACAGCTCCATTTATGGCTACACCTTC. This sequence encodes CASSADSSIYGYTF.